Shown below are 15 T cell receptor beta chains from a single sample sequenced in a study of identical twins. MiXCR, run by TCRdb on the 5' RACE reads, gives a single entry per CDR3 protein. Found here are about 660,000 distinct CDR3 sequences, roughly 8% of them singletons; the top ten hold roughly 0.9%. The same sample was also used in a study of yellow fever vaccine responses in identical twins.

The sequenced sample consisted of PBMCs. These receptors all come from a woman under 30 in good health.

Many counts were recorded for this clonotype. The chain has TRBV14 and TRBJ2-1; 7 nucleotides line up with TRBD2. Trimming cost V 0 bases and J 10 bases; bases outside gene matches: 3. Germline lookup yields CDR1 SGHDN and CDR2 FVKESK. This CDR3 region has 13 residues. CDR3 sequence reads: CASSQDLGGEQFF. The CDR3 nucleotides read TGTGCCAGCAGCCAAGACCTGGGAGGGGAGCAGTTCTTC.

This clonotype came up a few times. This chain uses TRBV28 with TRBJ2-7; TRBD1 might be the D (5 bases). V was shortened by 7 bases and J by 3 bases, with 19 bases between the two germline ends. The CDR3 is 15 residues long. Germline V lookup: CDR1 MDHEN, CDR2 SYDVKM. The CDR3, as DNA: TGTGCCAGCAAGGGTAGTCAGGGCAGCGACTACGAGCAGTACTTC. This translates into CASKGSQGSDYEQYF.

This clonotype was found many times. V is TRBV7-2 and J is TRBJ2-1, with 10 positions matching TRBD2. This CDR3 has 16 amino acids. V lost 4 bases, J lost 2 bases, and 5 bases stayed unmatched. Germline V gives CDR1 SGHTA, CDR2 FQGNSA. CDR3 in amino acids: CASSSSGSTTYNEQFF. The CDR3, as DNA: TGTGCCAGCAGCTCTAGCGGGAGCACCACCTACAATGAGCAGTTCTTC.

In this sample, this clonotype turned up many times. This chain uses TRBV24-1 with TRBJ2-1, with D unclear. In germline, CDR1 is KGHDR, CDR2 SFDVKD. CDR3 length: 14 residues. Trimming pared 0 bases from V and 8 bases from J, leaving 10 bases between. The CDR3 nucleotides are TGTGCCACCAGTGATTTGTGGCAATCCGATGAGCAGTTCTTC. It translates to CATSDLWQSDEQFF.

This clonotype was picked up many times. The rearrangement uses TRBV6-5 and TRBJ2-7; D is undetermined. This CDR3 is built from 15 residues. Trimming removed 2 bases from V and 3 bases from J, with 14 bases in between. Germline CDR1 reads MNHEY; CDR2 reads SVGAGI. CDR3 in DNA: TGTGCCAGCAGTTACACCCTGGGATTCTTCTACGAGCAGTACTTC. Translating gives CASSYTLGFFYEQYF.

This rearrangement joins TRBV4-2 to TRBJ2-3; 7 nucleotides match TRBD2. Germline V gene data show CDR1 as LGHNA and CDR2 as YNFKEQ. V was pared by 1 base and J by 0 bases, with 4 bases of the junction left unmatched. This CDR3 comprises 16 residues. The CDR3 here is CASSQVRGMSTDTQYF. CDR3 bases: TGTGCCAGCAGCCAAGTGCGGGGGATGAGCACAGATACGCAGTATTTT.

This clonotype occurred many times. V and J are TRBV5-1 and TRBJ2-4, with TRBD1 matching over 7 bases. The germline gives CDR1 SGHRS, CDR2 YFSETQ. The CDR3 loop spans 15 amino acids. With 4 bases clipped from V and 5 bases from J, the junction kept 9 bases outside the gene matches. The CDR3 here is CASSEPDRDQNIQYF. The CDR3 DNA reads as TGCGCCAGCAGCGAACCAGACAGGGACCAAAACATTCAGTACTTC.

The rearrangement uses TRBV19 and TRBJ2-2; maybe TRBD1 (5 bases). Per the germline V gene, CDR1 is LNHDA and CDR2 is SQIVND (reference sequence). CDR3 length equals 14 residues. The ends were cut back, 3 bases at V and 5 bases at J, with 10 bases in the middle. The CDR3 nucleotides are TGTGCCAGTAGTATGGGAAGACAGACCGGGGAGCTGTTTTTT. Residues: CASSMGRQTGELFF.

This clonotype was found many times. This rearrangement joins TRBV7-9 to TRBJ1-2; 7 bases agree with TRBD1. After removal of 5 bases from V and 4 bases from J, the junction contained 7 bases not matched to a gene. The CDR3 extends over 14 amino acids. In germline, CDR1 is SEHNR, CDR2 FQNEAQ (reference sequence). CDR3 nucleotides: TGTGCCAGCAGCGGTAGACAGGGAAGCTATGGCTACACCTTC. Protein product: CASSGRQGSYGYTF.

The V gene is TRBV28, the J gene TRBJ2-2, with D perhaps assigned TRBD1 or TRBD2 (5 bases each). This CDR3 comprises 19 residues. Looked up from germline, CDR1 is MDHEN and CDR2 is SYDVKM. Trimming took off 7 bases at V and 3 bases at J, with 27 bases between the two ends. This CDR3 is CASTTLFARDATDTGELFF. Here the CDR3 DNA reads TGTGCCAGCACCACCCTGTTCGCTAGGGACGCGACGGACACCGGGGAGCTGTTTTTT.

This clonotype appeared many times. V and J are TRBV29-1 and TRBJ2-1; the match to TRBD2 covers 8 bases. Germline-derived CDR1 and CDR2 are SQVTM and ANQGSEA. V shed 7 bases, J shed 1 base, and the junction held 15 bases outside the gene matches. The CDR3 covers 17 residues. CDR3: CSGRTGTSGPSYNEQFF. Here the CDR3 DNA reads TGCAGCGGACGGACCGGGACTAGTGGCCCTTCCTACAATGAGCAGTTCTTC.

The chain links TRBV15 to TRBJ2-3; weak D call: TRBD1 (6 bases). V lost 4 bases and J lost 4, with 12 bases in between. Germline V gives CDR1 LNHNV, CDR2 YYDKDF (reference sequence). This CDR3 has 14 amino acids. The CDR3 DNA is TGTGCCACCAGCAAGCGACAGGTCCCAGATACGCAGTATTTT. Translating gives CATSKRQVPDTQYF.

This chain joins TRBV5-1 and TRBJ2-2; TRBD2 matches 8 bases. V was pared by 0 bases and J by 5 bases, with 6 bases of the junction left unmatched. The CDR3 loop spans 16 amino acids. Germline V lookup: CDR1 SGHRS, CDR2 YFSETQ. CDR3 sequence reads: CASSLVIPSGTGELFF. The CDR3 DNA reads as TGCGCCAGCAGCTTGGTGATCCCTAGCGGGACCGGGGAGCTGTTTTTT. Using reference TRBV5-1 and TRBJ2-2 for the parts outside the CDR3, the full variable domain is KAGVTQTPRYLIKTRGQQVTLSCSPISGHRSVSWYQQTPGQGLQFLFEYFSETQRNKGNFPGRFSGRQFSNSRSEMNVSTLELGDSALYLCASSLVIPSGTGELFFGEGSRLTVL.

This clonotype was detected ten times or more. The V call is TRBV20-1, the J call TRBJ2-7; D call uncertain. The CDR3 extends over 12 amino acids. The germline V and J ends were trimmed by 3 bases and 9 bases, with 15 bases remaining between them. In germline, CDR1 is DFQATT, CDR2 SNEGSKA (reference sequence). CDR3 bases: TGCAGTGCTAGGGACCTGGCTGACTGGCAGTACTTC. It translates to CSARDLADWQYF.

This clonotype was found many times. J is TRBJ2-4 and V is TRBV24-1; no firm D call. CDR3 length equals 12 residues. Trimming left V 3 bases short and J 6 bases short, with 5 bases between. The V gene's germline CDR1 is KGHDR and CDR2 SFDVKD. The CDR3 is CATSDDLNIQYF. CDR3 DNA: TGTGCCACCAGTGATGATCTAAACATTCAGTACTTC.